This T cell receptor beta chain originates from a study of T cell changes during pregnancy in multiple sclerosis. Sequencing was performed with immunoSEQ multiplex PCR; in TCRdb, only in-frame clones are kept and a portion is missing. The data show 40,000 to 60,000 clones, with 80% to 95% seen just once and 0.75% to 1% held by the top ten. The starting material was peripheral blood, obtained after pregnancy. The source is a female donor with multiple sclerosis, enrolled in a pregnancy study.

The CDR3 spells CATYGQANYGYTF. CDR3 in DNA: TGTGCCACCTACGGACAGGCTAACTATGGCTACACCTTC. The V and J genes are TRBV6-6 and TRBJ1-2, with TRBD1 identical over 7 bases. Germline assignment: CDR1 MNHNY and CDR2 SVGAGI (reference sequence). The CDR3 totals 13 residues. V was pared by 10 bases and J by 0 bases, with 5 bases of the junction left unmatched.